Described below is a single T cell receptor (beta chain) sequence and its context. Its matching antigen is unknown. The entry originates in a study of immune evolution from preneoplasia to lung adenocarcinoma. V lost 9 bases to trimming and J lost 1 base; unmatched junction nucleotides: 4. Germline loops: CDR1 LNHDA, CDR2 SQIVND (reference sequence). CDR3 length: 13 residues. Study-wide points: Later-stage lesions seemingly showed higher T cell density and diversity than normal lung.

Sequenced by immunoSEQ multiplex PCR; TCRdb stores in-frame clones only, minus some. The table lists about 8,200 clones, around 81% of them singletons. The sample was FFPE adjacent normal lung tissue. This chain connects TRBV19 to TRBJ1-1; 8 nucleotides align to TRBD1. The sequence was collected from a person aged 65-85 years with lung adenocarcinoma. The CDR3 sequence is CASQDRGNTEAFF. The CDR3 DNA sequence: TGTGCCAGCCAAGACAGGGGGAACACTGAAGCTTTCTTT.